This T cell receptor beta chain appears in the sequencing data of a study of blood T cell repertoires in COVID-19. Germline V gene sequence: CDR1 SGHVS, CDR2 FNYEAQ. Trimming shortened V by 0 bases and J by 10 bases, and 13 bases separated the two germline ends. CDR3 length equals 15 residues. Data came from immunoSEQ multiplex PCR; TCRdb stores just in-frame clones and leaves some out. The table records hundreds of thousands of clones, approximately 86% of them present only once. J is TRBJ1-6 and V is TRBV7-6; weak D call: TRBD1 (6 bases). Sequencing was performed on peripheral blood. This TCR came from a human donor in a cohort sampled during active COVID-19. The CDR3 region has the DNA TGTGCCAGCAGCTTAGCAGGGGGGGTGATCTCACCCCTCCACTTT. Translating gives CASSLAGGVISPLHF.